The rows below give T cell receptor beta chains drawn from one sample of a study of blood T cell repertoires in COVID-19. Repertoires were generated with immunoSEQ multiplex PCR, while TCRdb's copy carries only in-frame clones and drops some. This table holds approximately 140,000 clones, around 87% found once. The sequenced material came from peripheral blood. The source of these receptors is a man aged 18 to 29 with COVID-19, enrolled during active disease. Each CDR3 is given with its conserved first and last residue. A D gene is named only where the DNA matches it firmly. Not all rows give a size; the values are once, few, many and, for expanded clones, a class.

TRBV28	.	TRBD1	14	TRBJ1-1	CASSFDRVNTEAFF	TGTGCCAGCAGTTTCGACAGGGTAAACACTGAAGCTTTCTTT
TRBV27	.	TRBD1	18	TRBJ2-3	CATSFFPPQGAPTDTQYF	TGTGCCACCAGTTTCTTCCCCCCCCAGGGGGCCCCCACAGATACGCAGTATTTT
TRBV6-4	.	.	13	TRBJ1-2	CASSAGGPSGYTF	TGTGCCAGCAGCGCGGGGGGGCCCAGTGGCTACACCTTC
TRBV7-7	.	TRBD2	16	TRBJ2-5	CASSLGTSGTQETQYF	TGTGCCAGCAGCCTTGGGACTAGCGGGACCCAAGAGACCCAGTACTTC
TRBV11-2	.	.	17	TRBJ2-6	CASSSLTTGSGANVLTF	TGTGCCAGCAGCTCCTTGACTACGGGCTCTGGGGCCAACGTCCTGACTTTC
TRBV28	.	.	15	TRBJ1-4	CASSSLGGADEKLLF	TGTGCCAGCAGTTCCCTGGGGGGGGCGGATGAAAAACTGCTTTTT
TRBV7-9	.	TRBD2	19	TRBJ2-1	CASSRGLAGELTGYNEQFF	TGTGCCAGCAGCCGGGGACTAGCGGGAGAGCTGACGGGCTACAATGAGCAGTTCTTC
TRBV11-3	few	TRBD1	15	TRBJ2-2	CASSPNRGQGGELFF	TGTGCCAGCAGCCCCAACAGGGGGCAAGGCGGGGAGCTGTTTTTT
TRBV28	.	.	12	TRBJ2-3	CASSLSADTQYF	TGTGCCAGCAGTTTATCCGCAGATACGCAGTATTTT
TRBV5-4	.	.	11	TRBJ1-5	CASNLGEPQHF	TGTGCCAGCAACCTCGGAGAACCCCAGCATTTT
TRBV9	.	TRBD1	15	TRBJ1-5	CASSVGTGVNQPQHF	TGTGCCAGCAGCGTTGGGACAGGAGTGAATCAGCCCCAGCATTTT
TRBV3-1/TRBV3-2	.	TRBD1	13	TRBJ2-5	CASSLDRSGTQYF	TGTGCCAGCAGCCTGGACAGGTCGGGGACCCAGTACTTC
TRBV5-1	once	TRBD1	17	TRBJ2-7	CASSFLRGTAKEYEQYF	TGCGCCAGCAGCTTTCTAAGGGGGACAGCCAAGGAGTACGAGCAGTACTTC
TRBV6-1	.	.	16	TRBJ2-7	CASSEFLPSAAYEQYF	TGTGCCAGCAGTGAATTCCTCCCTAGCGCTGCCTACGAGCAGTACTTC
TRBV4-1	few	.	13	TRBJ1-2	CASSPDRIRIDTF	TGCGCCAGCAGCCCTGACAGGATAAGGATCGACACCTTC
TRBV28	.	.	15	TRBJ2-7	CASSDTGTKAYEQYF	TGTGCCAGCAGCGACACCGGGACAAAAGCCTACGAGCAGTACTTC
TRBV4-2	.	TRBD2	18	TRBJ2-1	CASSHSRGRLAGEDEQFF	TGTGCCAGCAGCCATTCCCGGGGGAGACTAGCGGGAGAGGATGAGCAGTTCTTC
TRBV2	few	.	15	TRBJ1-4	CASSELKQGGEKLLF	TGTGCCAGCAGTGAACTGAAACAGGGCGGTGAAAAACTGCTTTTT
TRBV6-2/TRBV6-3	.	TRBD1	17	TRBJ2-7	CASSSHRGRISSYEQYF	TGTGCCAGCAGTTCTCACAGGGGGCGCATTAGTTCCTACGAGCAGTACTTC
TRBV13	.	.	13	TRBJ1-2	CASSTTGSYGYTF	TGTGCCAGCAGCACAACAGGGTCCTATGGCTACACCTTC
TRBV28	once	TRBD1	23	TRBJ1-5	CASSSIILNDRDGFSYSNQPQHF	TGTGCCAGCAGTTCGATTATTCTCAACGACAGGGATGGTTTTTCGTATAGCAATCAGCCCCAGCATTTT
TRBV15	once	TRBD1	16	TRBJ2-1	CATSNGGTGGYNEQFF	TGTGCCACCAGCAATGGGGGGACAGGGGGCTATAATGAGCAGTTCTTC
TRBV4-1	once	TRBD1	14	TRBJ2-7	CASSRGQESYEQYF	TGCGCCAGCAGCCGAGGACAGGAATCCTACGAGCAGTACTTC
TRBV6-1	.	.	13	TRBJ2-1	CASSEFRHNEQFF	TGTGCCAGCAGTGAGTTTCGTCACAATGAGCAGTTCTTC
TRBV21-1	.	.	17	TRBJ2-7	CASSKRPQGLECYEQYF	TGTGCCAGCAGCAAAAGGCCACAGGGGTTGGAGTGCTACGAGCAGTACTTC
TRBV27	.	.	14	TRBJ2-7	CASSFSRGTYEQYF	TGTGCCAGCAGTTTCTCCAGGGGAACCTACGAGCAGTACTTC
TRBV5-1	once	TRBD2	15	TRBJ2-3	CASSSLAGGPDTQYF	TGCGCCAGCAGCTCGCTAGCGGGAGGACCAGATACGCAGTATTTT
TRBV19	few	TRBD1	14	TRBJ2-7	CASSIGGQGIEQYF	TGTGCCAGTAGTATAGGGGGACAGGGGATCGAGCAGTACTTC
TRBV9	.	.	14	TRBJ2-7	CASSVAQFSYEQYF	TGTGCCAGCAGCGTAGCGCAGTTCTCCTACGAGCAGTACTTC
TRBV6-2/TRBV6-3	.	TRBD2	17	TRBJ2-2	CASSYSRREGPTGELFF	TGTGCCAGCAGTTACTCGAGGCGGGAGGGCCCCACCGGGGAGCTGTTTTTT
TRBV10-2	.	.	15	TRBJ1-5	CASSEPPGLNQPQHF	TGCGCCAGCAGTGAGCCTCCGGGTCTTAATCAGCCCCAGCATTTT
TRBV27	.	.	14	TRBJ2-7	CASSHDRLGDEQYF	TGTGCCAGCAGTCATGACAGGCTTGGCGACGAGCAGTACTTC
TRBV7-9	.	TRBD2	17	TRBJ2-1	CASSPRTSGGSGDEQFF	TGTGCCAGCAGCCCCAGGACTAGCGGGGGATCTGGGGATGAGCAGTTCTTC
TRBV6-2/TRBV6-3	.	TRBD2	14	TRBJ2-2	CASSPGLASGELFF	TGTGCCAGCAGTCCGGGACTAGCGTCCGGGGAGCTGTTTTTT
TRBV5-1	.	TRBD1	14	TRBJ1-5	CASSQDRGDQPQHF	TGCGCCAGCAGCCAGGACAGGGGGGATCAGCCCCAGCATTTT
TRBV6-4	.	TRBD1	12	TRBJ2-2	CATQGDSGELFF	TGTGCTACACAGGGGGATTCCGGGGAGCTGTTTTTT
TRBV7-8	.	.	17	TRBJ2-1	CASSRIVIQAPYNEQFF	TGTGCCAGCAGCCGTATTGTCATCCAGGCACCCTACAATGAGCAGTTCTTC
TRBV18	.	.	14	TRBJ1-5	CASSRGGGNQPQHF	TGTGCCAGCTCCCGCGGGGGGGGCAATCAGCCCCAGCATTTT
TRBV11-2	.	TRBD2	15	TRBJ2-7	CASSLAGGRTYEQYF	TGTGCCAGCAGCTTAGCCGGCGGGAGAACGTACGAGCAGTACTTC
TRBV28	.	.	15	TRBJ1-6	CASRVKRPYNSPLHF	TGTGCCAGCAGGGTAAAGAGGCCCTATAATTCACCCCTCCACTTT